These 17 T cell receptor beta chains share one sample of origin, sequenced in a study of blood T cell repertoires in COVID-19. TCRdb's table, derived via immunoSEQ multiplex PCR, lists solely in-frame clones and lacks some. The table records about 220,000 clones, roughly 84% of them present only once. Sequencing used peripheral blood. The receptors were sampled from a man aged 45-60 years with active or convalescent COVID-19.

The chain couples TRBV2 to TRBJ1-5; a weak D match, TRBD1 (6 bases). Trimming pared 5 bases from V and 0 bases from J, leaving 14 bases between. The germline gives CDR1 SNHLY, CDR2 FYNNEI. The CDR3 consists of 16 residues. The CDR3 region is CASSTNTGSSNQPQHF. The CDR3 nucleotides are TGTGCCAGCAGTACCAACACAGGGAGTAGCAATCAGCCCCAGCATTTT.

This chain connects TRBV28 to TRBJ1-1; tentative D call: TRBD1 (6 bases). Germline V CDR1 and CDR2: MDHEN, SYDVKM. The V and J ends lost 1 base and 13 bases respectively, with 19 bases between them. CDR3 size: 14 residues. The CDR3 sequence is CASSLSPPTGSGFF. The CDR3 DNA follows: TGTGCCAGCAGTTTATCCCCCCCGACAGGTTCTGGTTTCTTT. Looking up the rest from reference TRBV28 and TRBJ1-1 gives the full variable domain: DVKVTQSSRYLVKRTGEKVFLECVQDMDHENMFWYRQDPGLGLRLIYFSYDVKMKEKGDIPEGYSVSREKKERFSLILESASTNQTSMYLCASSLSPPTGSGFFGQGTRLTVV.

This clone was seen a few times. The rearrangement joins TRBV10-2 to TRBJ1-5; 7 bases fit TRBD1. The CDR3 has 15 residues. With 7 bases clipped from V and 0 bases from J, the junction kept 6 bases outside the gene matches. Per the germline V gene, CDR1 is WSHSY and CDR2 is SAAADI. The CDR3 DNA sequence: TGCGCCAGCACCGCTGGGACAGCTAGCAATCAGCCCCAGCATTTT. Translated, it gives CASTAGTASNQPQHF.

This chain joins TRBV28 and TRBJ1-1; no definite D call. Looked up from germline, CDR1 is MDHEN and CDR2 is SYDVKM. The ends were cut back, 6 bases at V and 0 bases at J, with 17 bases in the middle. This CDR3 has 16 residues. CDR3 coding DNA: TGTGCCAGCAGGGGCCCCGGGGTTACTATGAACACTGAAGCTTTCTTT. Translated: CASRGPGVTMNTEAFF.

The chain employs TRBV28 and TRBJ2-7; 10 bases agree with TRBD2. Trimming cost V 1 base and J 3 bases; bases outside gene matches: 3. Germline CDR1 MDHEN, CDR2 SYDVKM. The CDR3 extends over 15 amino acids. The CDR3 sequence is CASSLFIAGGYEQYF. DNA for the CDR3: TGTGCCAGCAGTTTATTCATAGCGGGAGGCTACGAGCAGTACTTC.

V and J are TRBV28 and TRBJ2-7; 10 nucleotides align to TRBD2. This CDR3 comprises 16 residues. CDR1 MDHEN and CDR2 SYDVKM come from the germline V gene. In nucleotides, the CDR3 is TGTGCCAGCAGTTTAGAGGCTAGCGGGGGCTCCTCCGAGCAGTACGTC. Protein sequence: CASSLEASGGSSEQYV.

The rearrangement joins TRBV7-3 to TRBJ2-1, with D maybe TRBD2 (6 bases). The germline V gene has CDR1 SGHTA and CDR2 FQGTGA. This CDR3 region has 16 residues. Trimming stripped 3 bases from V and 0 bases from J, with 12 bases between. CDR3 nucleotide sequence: TGTGCCAGCAGCTTTAGCGGAGGGAGCTCCTACAATGAGCAGTTCTTC. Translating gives CASSFSGGSSYNEQFF.

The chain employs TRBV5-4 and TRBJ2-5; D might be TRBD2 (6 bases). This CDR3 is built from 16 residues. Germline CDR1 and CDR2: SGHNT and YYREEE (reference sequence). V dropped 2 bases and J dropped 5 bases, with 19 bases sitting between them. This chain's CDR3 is CASSFGGYWDWETQYF. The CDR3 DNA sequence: TGTGCCAGCAGCTTCGGGGGTTACTGGGATTGGGAGACCCAGTACTTC.

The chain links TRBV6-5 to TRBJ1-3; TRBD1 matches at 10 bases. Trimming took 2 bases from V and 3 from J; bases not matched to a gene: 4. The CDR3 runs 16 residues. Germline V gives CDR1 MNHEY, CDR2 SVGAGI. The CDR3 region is CASSYQTGGDGNTIYF. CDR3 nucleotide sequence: TGTGCCAGCAGTTACCAGACAGGGGGCGATGGAAACACCATATATTTT.

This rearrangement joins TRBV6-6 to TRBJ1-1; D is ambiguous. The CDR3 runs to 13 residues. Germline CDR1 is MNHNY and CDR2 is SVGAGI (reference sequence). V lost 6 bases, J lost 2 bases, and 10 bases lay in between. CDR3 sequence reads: CASRGRTNTEAFF. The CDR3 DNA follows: TGTGCCAGCAGGGGCAGGACTAACACTGAAGCTTTCTTT.

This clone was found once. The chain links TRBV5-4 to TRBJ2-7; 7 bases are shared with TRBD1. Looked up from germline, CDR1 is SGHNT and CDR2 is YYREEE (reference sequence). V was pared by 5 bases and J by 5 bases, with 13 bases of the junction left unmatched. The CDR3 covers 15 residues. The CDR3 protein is CASSQRLLQGNEQYV. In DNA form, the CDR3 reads TGTGCCAGCAGTCAGCGGCTGTTACAGGGGAACGAGCAGTACGTC.

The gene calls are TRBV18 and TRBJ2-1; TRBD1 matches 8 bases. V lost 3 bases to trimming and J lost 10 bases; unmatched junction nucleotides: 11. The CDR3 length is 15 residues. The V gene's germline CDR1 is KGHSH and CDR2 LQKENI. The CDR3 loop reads CASSPTTGQGWEQFF. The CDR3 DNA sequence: TGTGCCAGCTCACCGACGACTGGACAGGGATGGGAGCAGTTCTTC.

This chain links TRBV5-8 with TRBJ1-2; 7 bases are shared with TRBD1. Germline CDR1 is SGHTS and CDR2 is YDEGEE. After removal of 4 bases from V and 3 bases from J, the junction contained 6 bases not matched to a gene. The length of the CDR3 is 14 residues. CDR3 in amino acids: CASSHRQGYYGYTF. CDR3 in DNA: TGTGCCAGCAGCCATCGACAGGGCTACTATGGCTACACCTTC.

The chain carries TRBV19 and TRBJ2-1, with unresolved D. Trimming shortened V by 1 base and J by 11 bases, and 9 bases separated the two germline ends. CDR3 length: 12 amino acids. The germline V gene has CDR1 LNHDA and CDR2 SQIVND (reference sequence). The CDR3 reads CASSIARRKQFF. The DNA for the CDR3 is TGTGCCAGTAGTATAGCCAGGCGAAAGCAGTTCTTC. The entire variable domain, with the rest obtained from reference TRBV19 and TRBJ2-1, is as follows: DGGITQSPKYLFRKEGQNVTLSCEQNLNHDAMYWYRQDPGQGLRLIYYSQIVNDFQKGDIAEGYSVSREKKESFPLTVTSAQKNPTAFYLCASSIARRKQFFGPGTRLTVL.

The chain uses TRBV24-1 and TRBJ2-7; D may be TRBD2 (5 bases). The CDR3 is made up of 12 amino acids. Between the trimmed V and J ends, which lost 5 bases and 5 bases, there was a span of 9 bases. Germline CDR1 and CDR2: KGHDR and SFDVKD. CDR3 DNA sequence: TGTGCCACCAGTGGGTACGGGGACGAGCAGTACTTC. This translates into CATSGYGDEQYF.

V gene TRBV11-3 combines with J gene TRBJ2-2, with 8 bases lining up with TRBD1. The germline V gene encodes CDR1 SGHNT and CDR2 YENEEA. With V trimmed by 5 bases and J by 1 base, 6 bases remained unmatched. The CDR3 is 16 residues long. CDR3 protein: CASSPRGQWNTGELFF. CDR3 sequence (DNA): TGTGCCAGCAGCCCCAGGGGGCAGTGGAACACCGGGGAGCTGTTTTTT.

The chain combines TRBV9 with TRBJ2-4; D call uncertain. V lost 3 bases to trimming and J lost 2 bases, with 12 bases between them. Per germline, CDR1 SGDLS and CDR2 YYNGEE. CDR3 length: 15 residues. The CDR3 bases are TGTGCCAGCAGCGCCAGTGCAGGCACCAAAAACATTCAGTACTTC. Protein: CASSASAGTKNIQYF.